The clone carrying this TCR beta chain was found a few times. Its cognate antigen is unknown. With the Oncomine TCR Beta short-read assay, DNA from cultured CD4+ T cells was sequenced. TCRdb analysed the PCR reads with MiXCR anew, one entry per CDR3 protein. Altogether 12,000 to 15,000 distinct CDR3 sequences are present, about 53% being singletons, with the ten largest covering roughly a tenth. Germline V gene data show CDR1 as DFQATT and CDR2 as SNEGSKA (reference sequence). The CDR3 contains 13 residues. V gave up 0 bases and J gave up 6 bases, with 9 bases separating them. The data were taken from a study of vaccination and CD4 T cells after COVID-19. Whole-study findings and limits: Among convalescent patients, a median about 86% of reactive clones emerged only after vaccination.

Treatment indicated: approximately nine-day PBMC culture with coronavirus spike peptide pools or control peptides (ViraFEST assay). The receptor's source is a human donor who had recovered from COVID-19. This sample comprised CD4+ T cells from blood, cultured in vitro, obtained before SARS-CoV-2 vaccination. J is TRBJ1-5 and V is TRBV20-1, with D unclear. CDR3 sequence: CSARDKASQPQHF. Written as DNA, the CDR3 is TGCAGTGCTAGAGATAAAGCCAGTCAGCCCCAGCATTTT.